The clone carrying this T cell receptor (beta chain) has a count of ten or more. What it recognizes is unknown. Germline values: CDR1 SGDLS, CDR2 YYNGEE. The CDR3 sequence is 16 residues long. V was pared by 0 bases and J by 2 bases, with 13 bases between. Breast cancer patients provided tissue from their axillary draining lymph nodes. TCRdb itself ran the multiplex PCR reads through MiXCR, one entry per CDR3 protein. The sample shows 130,000 or so distinct CDR3 sequences, 20% to 25% of them seen only once. This entry belongs to a study of breast tumors, draining lymph nodes, adjacent tissues. Findings and caveats of the study: The lymph node origin of tumor T cells was framed as consistent with a hypothesis, not demonstrated.

This chain connects TRBV9 to TRBJ2-3; D perhaps matches TRBD1 (6 bases). The sample was axillary lymph node tissue. This TCR was sampled from a female donor with breast cancer. Some clones in this sample may be carry-over from other donors' samples. CDR3 nucleotide sequence: TGTGCCAGCAGCGTAGGACAGGTTCCACACACAGATACGCAGTATTTT. Translation gives CASSVGQVPHTDTQYF.